The sequence of this T cell receptor beta chain was determined in a study of blood T cell repertoires in COVID-19. In the source study's methods: Amplification of reference gene primers provided the estimated nucleated cell counts. The table came from immunoSEQ multiplex PCR; TCRdb's copy has only in-frame clones and leaves some out. V and J calls and clone size follow that table, whereas D and trimming were derived from the DNA. Of over 150,000 clones listed, 85% to 90% were seen once; the top ten hold 6.2%. The clonotype originates from a man aged 35 to 55 who had recovered from COVID-19. The sequencing sample was made of PBMCs or T cells enriched from blood (not recorded which).

CDR3 region: CASSFGHRVDSPLHF. CDR3 bases: TGTGCCAGCAGCTTCGGTCACAGGGTGGATTCACCCCTCCACTTT. This chain connects TRBV7-2 to TRBJ1-6, with D perhaps matching TRBD1 (6 bases). The CDR3 has 15 amino acids. Germline-derived CDR1 and CDR2 are SGHTA and FQGNSA. V gave up 3 bases and J gave up 8 bases, with 14 bases separating them.